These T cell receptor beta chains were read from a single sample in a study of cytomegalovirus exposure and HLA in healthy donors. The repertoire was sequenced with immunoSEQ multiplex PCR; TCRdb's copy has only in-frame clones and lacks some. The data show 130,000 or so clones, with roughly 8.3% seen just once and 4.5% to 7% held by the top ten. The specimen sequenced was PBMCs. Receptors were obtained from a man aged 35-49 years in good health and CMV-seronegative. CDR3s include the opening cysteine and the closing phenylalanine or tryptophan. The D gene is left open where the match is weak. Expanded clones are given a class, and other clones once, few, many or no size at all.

TGTGCCAGCAGTTACTTACAGGGCGAGGAGCAGTACTTC,CASSYLQGEEQYF,.,few,TRBJ2-7,TRBV6-5
TGTGCCAGCAGTGAGTATGGAGGGATGAACACTGAAGCTTTCTTT,CASSEYGGMNTEAFF,.,few,TRBJ1-1,TRBV2
TGCAGCGGGGGACCTAGCGGGGGCCGCGAGCAGTTCTTC,CSGGPSGGREQFF,TRBD2,.,TRBJ2-1,TRBV29-1
TGTGCCAGCAGTCGACGGAGTTTGAACACTGAAGCTTTCTTT,CASSRRSLNTEAFF,.,.,TRBJ1-1,TRBV27
TGTGCCAGCCAACGGGGGGCCGACAATGAGCAGTTCTTC,CASQRGADNEQFF,.,few,TRBJ2-1,TRBV19
TGTGCCAGCAGTTTCCAGGGAAGGGAAAAACTGTTTTTT,CASSFQGREKLFF,.,.,TRBJ1-4,TRBV27
TGCGCCAGCAGGGCAGGGGGGAAATCCGGGGAGCTGTTTTTT,CASRAGGKSGELFF,.,few,TRBJ2-2,TRBV5-1
TGTGCCAGCAGCCAAGATCCAGGGTCCTACGAGCAGTACTTC,CASSQDPGSYEQYF,.,few,TRBJ2-7,TRBV4-2
TGTGCCAGCAGCAGGCGGGGCGGAGGTTTAATGGGCTACACCTTC,CASSRRGGGLMGYTF,.,few,TRBJ1-2,TRBV7-8
TGTGCCAGCAGCTCGGTCCCCGGACAGGCGGATGAAAAACTGTTTTTT,CASSSVPGQADEKLFF,TRBD1,.,TRBJ1-4,TRBV5-5
TGTGCCAGCAGCCAACAGGGGTACTATGGCTACACCTTC,CASSQQGYYGYTF,TRBD1,few,TRBJ1-2,TRBV7-2
TGTGCCAGCAGTTACTCCCGGGGGAAGATTGGAGAGACCCAGTACTTC,CASSYSRGKIGETQYF,.,few,TRBJ2-5,TRBV6-5
TGTGCCAGCAGCTGGGACAGGGCGGGGACTGAAGCTTTCTTT,CASSWDRAGTEAFF,TRBD1,.,TRBJ1-1,TRBV7-2
TGTGCCAGCAGCTTAGAGGGGGCCTTAACTGAAGCTTTCTTT,CASSLEGALTEAFF,TRBD1,.,TRBJ1-1,TRBV7-3
TGTGCCAGCAGCCTATACGGGGGGGCATACCAAGAGACCCAGTACTTC,CASSLYGGAYQETQYF,TRBD2,.,TRBJ2-5,TRBV7-9
TGTGCCAGCAGTGAAGGTTGGGGGGGGGACACTGAAGCTTTCTTT,CASSEGWGGDTEAFF,.,.,TRBJ1-1,TRBV6-1
TGCGCCAGCAGTGAGGGCAGGGGGATTCCCTATGGCTACACCTTC,CASSEGRGIPYGYTF,TRBD1,few,TRBJ1-2,TRBV10-2
TGTGCCAGTAGCCCGACAGGGTTGAACACTGAAGCTTTCTTT,CASSPTGLNTEAFF,TRBD1,few,TRBJ1-1,TRBV19
TGTGCCAGCAGCGATCAGGGTTACGAGCAGTACTTC,CASSDQGYEQYF,.,.,TRBJ2-7,TRBV7-6
TGTGCCAGTAGTACTGCTAGCGGGGGGGCGGGGGAGCTGTTTTTT,CASSTASGGAGELFF,TRBD2,few,TRBJ2-2,TRBV19
TGTGCCAGCAGCAAGGTACAGGGAGCCGAGCAGTACTTC,CASSKVQGAEQYF,.,.,TRBJ2-7,TRBV7-9
TGCGCCAGCAGCCAAGATCGCAGCCAAGAGACCCAGTACTTC,CASSQDRSQETQYF,.,few,TRBJ2-5,TRBV4-3
TGTGCCAGCAGTACCCCGACAGGGCACAATGAGCAGTTCTTC,CASSTPTGHNEQFF,TRBD1,.,TRBJ2-1,TRBV27
TGTGCCAGCAGCTTAGATAGCTCCTACGAGCAGTACTTC,CASSLDSSYEQYF,.,.,TRBJ2-7,TRBV7-2
TGTGCCAGCAAGTTACAGGGCCGGGGTAATTCACCCCTCCACTTT,CASKLQGRGNSPLHF,.,.,TRBJ1-6,TRBV7-2
TGTGCCAGCAGTGAGGTGACAGGCTATGGCTACACCTTC,CASSEVTGYGYTF,.,few,TRBJ1-2,TRBV2
TGTGCCAGCAGTTACAGGGGCGGAGTAGAGACCCAGTACTTC,CASSYRGGVETQYF,.,.,TRBJ2-5,TRBV6-6
TGTGCCAGCAGCCAGGTCGGTCCCAACGAGCAGTACTTC,CASSQVGPNEQYF,.,few,TRBJ2-7,TRBV4-2
TGTGCCAGCAGACATCTTTCCGGACAGGGGTACGAGCAGTACTTC,CASRHLSGQGYEQYF,TRBD1,.,TRBJ2-7,TRBV6-5
TGTGCCAGCAGTTCAGGGGTATGGGGCTACACCTTC,CASSSGVWGYTF,.,.,TRBJ1-2,TRBV28
TGTGCCAGCAGCCAACCGGGACTAGCGGGGGGCTCCTTTCTTGGCGAGCAGTACTTC,CASSQPGLAGGSFLGEQYF,TRBD2,.,TRBJ2-7,TRBV14
TGTGCCAGCAGCCGAGGCGGACAGGGATTCTACGAGCAGTACTTC,CASSRGGQGFYEQYF,TRBD1,few,TRBJ2-7,TRBV7-2
TGTGCCAGCTCAACCGGGACTCAAGAGACCCAGTACTTC,CASSTGTQETQYF,.,few,TRBJ2-5,TRBV18
TGTGCCAGCAGCTTAAACATCAATCAGCCCCAGCATTTT,CASSLNINQPQHF,.,few,TRBJ1-5,TRBV7-7
TGCGCCAGCAGCTTTGGCGGGGACACCGGGGAGCTGTTTTTT,CASSFGGDTGELFF,.,.,TRBJ2-2,TRBV5-1
TGTGCCACCGGGGTTTCTGGAAACACCATATATTTT,CATGVSGNTIYF,.,.,TRBJ1-3,TRBV6-6
TGTGCCAGCAGTATACAGGGGAACACTGAAGCTTTCTTT,CASSIQGNTEAFF,.,many,TRBJ1-1,TRBV27
TGTGCCAGCAGTGAAGGTCCGGGGAGGAACTATGGCTACACCTTC,CASSEGPGRNYGYTF,.,few,TRBJ1-2,TRBV6-1
TGTGCCTGGAGTGACAGGGGAAATTCTTCACCCCTCCACTTT,CAWSDRGNSSPLHF,TRBD1,.,TRBJ1-6,TRBV30
TGTGCCAGCAGTACCACCGGACAGGGGGCCGGACAGCCCCAGCATTTT,CASSTTGQGAGQPQHF,TRBD1,.,TRBJ1-5,TRBV5-5
TGTGCCAGCAGCTTACTGAGTCAGGGAAAGACTGAAGCTTTCTTT,CASSLLSQGKTEAFF,.,few,TRBJ1-1,TRBV7-9
TGTGCCAGCAGCTTGGTCCCGGGACAGATCTCCTACGAGCAGTACTTC,CASSLVPGQISYEQYF,TRBD1,.,TRBJ2-7,TRBV7-9
TGCGCCAGCAGCCAAGGGCGTGTAAGGGTACAGGGCTACGAGCAGTACTTC,CASSQGRVRVQGYEQYF,.,few,TRBJ2-7,TRBV4-1
TGTGCCAGCAGCTTGGGGGCAGGGAATGAGCAGTTCTTC,CASSLGAGNEQFF,.,few,TRBJ2-1,TRBV5-8
TGTGCCATCAGTGTGAGCGGGAGGGATGAGCAGTTCTTC,CAISVSGRDEQFF,TRBD2,.,TRBJ2-1,TRBV10-3
TGTGCCAGCACCTCCGGGGAGGATGAGACCCAGTACTTC,CASTSGEDETQYF,.,.,TRBJ2-5,TRBV13
TGTGCCAGCAGTACCAACCCGGGGGGCCACGAGCAGTACTTC,CASSTNPGGHEQYF,.,few,TRBJ2-7,TRBV27
TGTGCCAGCAGCCAACACTACGAGCAGTACTTC,CASSQHYEQYF,.,few,TRBJ2-7,TRBV7-9
TGTGCCAGCAGGTTGACCTTAGGGGTGGGCTACACCTTC,CASRLTLGVGYTF,.,.,TRBJ1-2,TRBV2
TGTGCCAGCAGCCGCAACCTATTAAGTCAGCCCCAGCATTTT,CASSRNLLSQPQHF,.,.,TRBJ1-5,TRBV27
TGTGCCAGCAGTTACTCGCGCTTCGACGAGCAGTACTTC,CASSYSRFDEQYF,.,few,TRBJ2-7,TRBV6-6
TGTGCCAGCAGCCGGGGTGGGAGGCTGGATTATGGCTACACCTTC,CASSRGGRLDYGYTF,.,.,TRBJ1-2,TRBV6-5
TGTGCCAGTACCCCTCCACAGGAACGGGAGGAAGCTTTCTTT,CASTPPQEREEAFF,.,few,TRBJ1-1,TRBV19
TGTGCCAGCAGTGTCGGGGGACCGAACACTGAAGCTTTCTTT,CASSVGGPNTEAFF,.,few,TRBJ1-1,TRBV2